This entry features one T cell receptor (beta chain) sequence. The sample comes from a study of cytomegalovirus exposure and HLA in healthy donors. The PCR ran on 60 Vbeta and 13 Jbeta primers. TCRdb keeps only in-frame clones here, not all; method: immunoSEQ multiplex PCR. The data contain roughly 200,000 clones, about 10% of them seen just once; the ten biggest clones take up 1% to 1.5%. Looked up from germline, CDR1 is SGDLS and CDR2 is YYNGEE. After removal of 2 bases from V and 2 bases from J, the junction contained 6 bases not matched to a gene. The CDR3 sequence is 16 residues long. The specimen was PBMCs. The clonotype was recovered from a woman in her twenties or thirties in good health and CMV-seropositive. The chain recombines TRBV9 with TRBJ2-3; TRBD2 matches at 9 bases. The CDR3 region has the DNA TGTGCCAGCAGCGTCCTTAGCGGGAGAAACACAGATACGCAGTATTTT. Amino acids: CASSVLSGRNTDTQYF. Supplemented by reference TRBV9 and TRBJ2-3, the full variable domain reads DSGVTQTPKHLITATGQRVTLRCSPRSGDLSVYWYQQSLDQGLQFLIQYYNGEERAKGNILERFSAQQFPDLHSELNLSSLELGDSALYFCASSVLSGRNTDTQYFGPGTRLTVL.